This TCR beta chain stems from a study of T-cell memory formation after mild COVID-19. Study-wide findings and caveats: The pre-infection memory compartment contained some responding clones, suggesting cross-reactive memory joined. Researchers report contracting CD4+ clones mostly in CM and EM, with CD8+ clones in EMRA.

This clonotype was recorded a few times. Its antigen remains unidentified. V gave up 4 bases and J gave up 3 bases, with 8 bases separating them. CDR3 length: 12 amino acids. Germline CDR1 and CDR2: DFQATT and SNEGSKA (reference sequence). TCRdb recomputed calls from the 5' RACE reads with MiXCR, one row per CDR3 protein. The sample carries 450,000 to 650,000 distinct CDR3 sequences, about a fifth recorded once. This receptor was obtained from an adult woman who had mild COVID-19 (a few samples of this study predate the infection). Cell type and time point are not known. Material: PBMCs or a T cell subset sorted from them (not recorded which). J is TRBJ2-3 and V is TRBV20-1; tentative D call: TRBD1 (5 bases). The CDR3 region is CSATRGTDTQYF. The CDR3, as DNA: TGCAGTGCTACTAGGGGTACAGATACGCAGTATTTT.